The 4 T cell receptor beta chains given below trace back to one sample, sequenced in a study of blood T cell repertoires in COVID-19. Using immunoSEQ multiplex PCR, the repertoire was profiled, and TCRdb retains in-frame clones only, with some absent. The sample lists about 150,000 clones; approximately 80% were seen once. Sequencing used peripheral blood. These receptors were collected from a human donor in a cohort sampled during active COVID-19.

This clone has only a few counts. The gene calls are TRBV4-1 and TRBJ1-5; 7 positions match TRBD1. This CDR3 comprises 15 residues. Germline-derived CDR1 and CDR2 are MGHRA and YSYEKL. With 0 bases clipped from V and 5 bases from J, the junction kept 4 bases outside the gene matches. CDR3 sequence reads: CASSQDARGDQPQHF. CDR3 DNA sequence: TGCGCCAGCAGCCAAGATGCCAGGGGGGATCAGCCCCAGCATTTT.

CDR3 region: CASSRDRAQPQHF. As DNA, the CDR3 is TGTGCCAGTAGTAGGGACAGGGCCCAGCCCCAGCATTTT. V is TRBV19 and J is TRBJ1-5; TRBD1 aligns across 9 bases. Germline V CDR1 and CDR2: LNHDA, SQIVND (reference sequence). The V gene end was trimmed by 4 bases and the J gene end by 7 bases; junction bases not matched to a gene: 2. The CDR3 is 13 amino acids.

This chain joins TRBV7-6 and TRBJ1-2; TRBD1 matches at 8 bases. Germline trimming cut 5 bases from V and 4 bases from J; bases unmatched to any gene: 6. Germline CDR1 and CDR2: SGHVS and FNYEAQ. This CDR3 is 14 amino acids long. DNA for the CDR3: TGTGCCAGCAGCCCGGGACAGGACTTCTATGGCTACACCTTC. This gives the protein CASSPGQDFYGYTF.

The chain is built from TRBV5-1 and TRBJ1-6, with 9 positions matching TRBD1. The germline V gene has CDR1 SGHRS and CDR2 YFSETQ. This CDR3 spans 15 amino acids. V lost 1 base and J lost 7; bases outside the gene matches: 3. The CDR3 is CASSLPGQGNSPLHF. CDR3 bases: TGCGCCAGCAGCTTGCCGGGACAGGGAAATTCACCCCTCCACTTT.